Below, 11 T cell receptor beta chains from the same sample are listed, as sequenced in a study. TCRdb analysed the 5' RACE reads with MiXCR anew, one entry per CDR3 protein. In the table there are around 44,000 distinct CDR3 sequences, roughly 31% of which are singletons. Sequenced input: tumor-infiltrating memory CD4+ T cells sorted from the breast tumor. Subset denoted: memory CD4+ T cells, CD4+CD45RO+CD25-. The receptor set was obtained from a female donor with breast cancer.

Many counts were recorded for this clonotype. This chain links TRBV29-1 with TRBJ2-1; 7 bases line up with TRBD1. The germline gives CDR1 SQVTM, CDR2 ANQGSEA. The CDR3 is made up of 13 amino acids. The V gene end was trimmed by 3 bases and the J gene end by 6 bases; junction bases not matched to a gene: 5. CDR3 protein: CSVDRDSRNEQFF. The CDR3, as DNA: TGCAGCGTTGACCGGGACAGCCGCAATGAGCAGTTCTTC.

Note on this clonotype: Here the CDR3 omits its conserved ending phenylalanine or tryptophan, so a read error is the likely source. The genes are TRBV6-5 and TRBJ2-7; D possibly uses TRBD1 or TRBD2 (5 bases each). Germline CDR1 reads MNHEY; CDR2 reads SVGAGI. This CDR3 is built from 15 residues. V lost 0 bases and J lost 0, with 9 bases in between. CDR3 bases: TGTGCCAGCAGTTACTCCGCAGGGAGCTCCTACGAGCAGTACTCC. This translates into CASSYSAGSSYEQYS.

The chain links TRBV5-1 to TRBJ2-1, with 10 bases identical to TRBD2. The CDR3 is made up of 15 amino acids. V was clipped by 3 bases and J by 8 bases; unmatched bases: 8. In germline, CDR1 is SGHRS, CDR2 YFSETQ. The CDR3 here is CASSSVSSGSYEQFF. The DNA of the CDR3 is TGCGCCAGCAGCTCGGTGTCTAGCGGGAGCTATGAGCAGTTCTTC.

In regard to this clonotype: Relative to the germline gene, one junction end is altered; a read error may explain this. V and J are TRBV5-4 and TRBJ1-2; D gene uncertain. The germline gives CDR1 SGHNT, CDR2 YYREEE (reference sequence). The CDR3 contains 13 residues. The CDR3, as DNA: TGTGCCAGCAGTTTGGACGGGAACTATGGCTACACCTTC. Protein: CASSLDGNYGYTF. The full variable domain, completed using reference TRBV5-4 and TRBJ1-2, is ETGVTQSPTHLIKTRGQQVTLRCSSQSGHNTVSWYQQALGQGPQFIFQYYREEENGRGNFPPRFSGLQFPNYSSELNVNALELDDSALYLCASSLDGNYGYTFGSGTRLTVV.

This clonotype was recorded a few times. This chain uses TRBV27 with TRBJ2-7; D might be TRBD2 (7 bases). V was pared by 7 bases and J by 2 bases, with 18 bases between. The CDR3 runs 15 residues. CDR1 and CDR2 from the germline V gene are MNHEY and SMNVEV (reference sequence). The CDR3 protein is CASTKKGGAPYEQYF. In nucleotides, the CDR3 is TGTGCCAGCACCAAAAAGGGGGGGGCGCCCTACGAGCAGTACTTC.

The rearrangement joins TRBV6-6 to TRBJ2-1; 13 nucleotides agree with TRBD2. The junction had 4 bases not matched to a gene; V was cut back by 5 bases and J by 9 bases. The CDR3 consists of 14 residues. The V gene's germline CDR1 is MNHNY and CDR2 SVGAGI (reference sequence). CDR3 loop: CASSTSGGVGEQFF. The CDR3 DNA reads as TGTGCCAGCAGTACTAGCGGGGGGGTGGGTGAGCAGTTCTTC.

This clonotype has a handful of counts. V is TRBV29-1 and J is TRBJ2-2, with D hard to call. Between the trimmed V and J ends, which lost 2 bases and 0 bases, there was a span of 10 bases. Germline V lookup: CDR1 SQVTM, CDR2 ANQGSEA. The length of the CDR3 is 15 residues. CDR3 in amino acids: CSVESAHTNTGELFF. CDR3 DNA sequence: TGCAGCGTTGAAAGTGCGCACACGAACACCGGGGAGCTGTTTTTT.

The chain links TRBV7-9 to TRBJ2-3; D not resolved. This CDR3 has 12 residues. Per the germline V gene, CDR1 is SEHNR and CDR2 is FQNEAQ (reference sequence). V lost 1 base and J lost 6, with 5 bases in between. The CDR3 sequence: CASSLDRDTQYF. The DNA for the CDR3 is TGTGCCAGCAGCTTAGATAGGGATACGCAGTATTTT.

The chain has TRBV24-1 and TRBJ2-7, with 8 bases matching TRBD1. V was clipped by 3 bases and J by 4 bases; unmatched bases: 7. This CDR3 spans 15 amino acids. Germline CDR1 and CDR2: KGHDR and SFDVKD. This CDR3 is CATSDPGTGPYEQYF. The CDR3 nucleotides are TGTGCCACCAGTGATCCCGGGACAGGACCTTACGAGCAGTACTTC.

This clonotype came up many times. This sequence joins TRBV29-1 and TRBJ2-3; no clear D. The germline gives CDR1 SQVTM, CDR2 ANQGSEA. The CDR3 covers 14 residues. Between the trimmed V and J ends, which lost 0 bases and 4 bases, there was a span of 11 bases. CDR3 coding DNA: TGCAGCGTTGAAGAAGGTCATCAATCAGATACGCAGTATTTT. Protein: CSVEEGHQSDTQYF.

About this clonotype: A much larger clone lies one base from this, so it may be a read error. The chain is built from TRBV12-3 or TRBV12-4 and TRBJ2-7, with 10 bases identical to TRBD2. This CDR3 spans 17 amino acids. The CDR3 loop reads CAGRAGTGLAGGYEQYF. The CDR3 DNA sequence: TGTGCCGGCAGGGCCGGGACAGGCTTAGCGGGGGGTTACGAGCAGTACTTC.